This TCR beta chain was captured in a study of T cells in localized non-small cell lung cancer. Data came from immunoSEQ multiplex PCR; TCRdb stores just in-frame clones and leaves some out. The data show 25,000 or so clones, with roughly 90% seen just once and 12% to 15% held by the top ten. The TCR sequence derives from an older female donor with stage I lung adenocarcinoma. The sample was peripheral blood, taken before any cancer treatment.

The CDR3 DNA is TGCGCCAGCAGCTTGGAAGGGCAAGAGACCCAGTACTTC. The encoded protein is CASSLEGQETQYF. The rearrangement joins TRBV5-1 to TRBJ2-5; D unresolved. V was cut by 0 bases and J by 2 bases, with 5 bases left in between. Looked up from germline, CDR1 is SGHRS and CDR2 is YFSETQ. CDR3 length equals 13 residues.